These T cell receptor beta chains were read from a single sample in a study of T cell responses to AZD1222 COVID-19 vaccine. Generated by immunoSEQ multiplex PCR, the TCRdb table keeps only in-frame clones and is missing some. This table holds more than 110,000 clones, around 93% found once. The material sequenced was peripheral blood, taken 28 days after the second AZD1222 dose. The receptors were sampled from an adult who received the AZD1222 COVID-19 vaccine. Both conserved end residues are part of each CDR3. Fields, in order: clone size, D gene, J gene, V gene, CDR3 length, CDR3 protein, CDR3 DNA. D genes are given only for firm matches. Clone size, where shown, is once, few, many, or a class for clones that have expanded.

size: NA
D: TRBD2
J: TRBJ2-7
V: TRBV13
length: 16
CDR3: CASSSHPGGSLYEQYF
DNA: TGTGCCAGCAGCTCTCACCCCGGCGGGAGTTTATACGAGCAGTACTTC

size: NA
D: NA
J: TRBJ1-2
V: TRBV21-1
length: 17
CDR3: CASSNRDRDRVDYGYTF
DNA: TGTGCCAGCAGCAACAGGGACAGGGATCGAGTAGACTATGGCTACACCTTC

size: NA
D: TRBD2
J: TRBJ2-7
V: TRBV28
length: 17
CDR3: CASSSLSGTSGAYEQYF
DNA: TGTGCCAGCAGTTCACTGTCCGGGACTAGCGGAGCCTACGAGCAGTACTTC

size: NA
D: NA
J: TRBJ1-5
V: TRBV28
length: 14
CDR3: CASSPFSRNQPQHF
DNA: TGTGCCAGCAGCCCCTTTAGCCGGAATCAGCCCCAGCATTTT

size: NA
D: NA
J: TRBJ2-1
V: TRBV2
length: 13
CDR3: CASTPYEGNEQFF
DNA: TGTGCCAGCACCCCCTACGAGGGGAATGAGCAGTTCTTC

size: NA
D: NA
J: TRBJ1-2
V: TRBV5-4
length: 13
CDR3: CASSFRGDYGYTF
DNA: TGTGCCAGCAGCTTTAGGGGGGACTATGGCTACACCTTC

size: NA
D: NA
J: TRBJ2-7
V: TRBV27
length: 15
CDR3: CASSLVTGRGYEQYF
DNA: TGTGCCAGCAGTTTGGTGACAGGGAGGGGCTACGAGCAGTACTTC

size: once
D: TRBD1
J: TRBJ1-3
V: TRBV19
length: 13
CDR3: CASSQGVGNTIYF
DNA: TGTGCCAGTAGTCAGGGGGTCGGAAACACCATATATTTT

size: NA
D: NA
J: TRBJ1-5
V: TRBV6-1
length: 14
CDR3: CASSEHRANQPQHF
DNA: TGTGCCAGCAGTGAACACAGGGCCAATCAGCCCCAGCATTTT

size: once
D: TRBD1
J: TRBJ1-5
V: TRBV7-2
length: 16
CDR3: CASSSRTGEGSQPQHF
DNA: TGTGCCAGCAGCTCCAGGACAGGGGAAGGAAGTCAGCCCCAGCATTTT

size: once
D: TRBD1
J: TRBJ1-2
V: TRBV28
length: 13
CDR3: CASSLGDRRGYTF
DNA: TGTGCCAGCAGTTTGGGGGACAGAAGAGGCTACACCTTC

size: NA
D: NA
J: TRBJ1-5
V: TRBV9
length: 15
CDR3: CASSRGQYSNQPQHF
DNA: TGTGCCAGCAGCCGTGGACAGTATAGCAATCAGCCCCAGCATTTT

size: NA
D: NA
J: TRBJ1-2
V: TRBV12-3/TRBV12-4
length: 13
CDR3: CASSLEAGEGYTF
DNA: TGTGCCAGCAGTTTAGAGGCAGGGGAGGGCTACACCTTC

size: NA
D: TRBD1
J: TRBJ1-2
V: TRBV6-1
length: 15
CDR3: CASSEEQGRYYGYTF
DNA: TGTGCCAGCAGTGAGGAACAGGGGCGCTACTATGGCTACACCTTC

size: NA
D: NA
J: TRBJ1-3
V: TRBV3-1/TRBV3-2
length: 15
CDR3: CASSQERVSGNTIYF
DNA: TGTGCCAGCAGCCAAGAGAGGGTCTCTGGAAACACCATATATTTT

size: few
D: TRBD1
J: TRBJ2-1
V: TRBV7-2
length: 17
CDR3: CASSSRDRRFRLNEQFF
DNA: TGTGCCAGCAGCTCCCGGGACAGGCGATTCCGACTCAATGAGCAGTTCTTC

size: once
D: TRBD1
J: TRBJ2-5
V: TRBV6-6
length: 16
CDR3: CASSYGTTGDQETQYF
DNA: TGTGCCAGCAGTTACGGAACAACAGGGGACCAAGAGACCCAGTACTTC

size: NA
D: NA
J: TRBJ1-1
V: TRBV12-3/TRBV12-4
length: 11
CDR3: CASSGGSEAFF
DNA: TGTGCCAGCAGTGGGGGGTCTGAAGCTTTCTTT

size: NA
D: TRBD1
J: TRBJ1-2
V: TRBV28
length: 15
CDR3: CASRLPGQGLSSYTF
DNA: TGTGCCAGCAGGCTGCCGGGACAGGGTCTATCCAGCTACACCTTC

size: once
D: NA
J: TRBJ1-1
V: TRBV4-3
length: 18
CDR3: CASSQDLTSPLMNTEAFF
DNA: TGCGCCAGCAGCCAAGATTTAACCTCCCCTTTAATGAACACTGAAGCTTTCTTT

size: NA
D: NA
J: TRBJ2-3
V: TRBV7-9
length: 17
CDR3: CASSLGGEGPSTDTQYF
DNA: TGTGCCAGCAGCTTAGGGGGGGAAGGCCCGAGCACAGATACGCAGTATTTT

size: NA
D: TRBD2
J: TRBJ2-1
V: TRBV11-1
length: 15
CDR3: CASSLAYSGRNEQFF
DNA: TGTGCCAGCAGCTTAGCTTACAGCGGGAGGAATGAGCAGTTCTTC

size: NA
D: TRBD2
J: TRBJ2-2
V: TRBV7-9
length: 14
CDR3: CAMAAGVGTGELFF
DNA: TGTGCCATGGCGGCGGGAGTAGGTACCGGGGAGCTGTTTTTT

size: NA
D: NA
J: TRBJ1-5
V: TRBV28
length: 15
CDR3: CASSFRGAIQQPQHF
DNA: TGTGCCAGCAGTTTCCGGGGGGCCATCCAACAGCCCCAGCATTTT

size: NA
D: TRBD1
J: TRBJ1-2
V: TRBV19
length: 16
CDR3: CASTPPDRAYNYGYTF
DNA: TGTGCCAGTACCCCACCCGACAGGGCCTATAACTATGGCTACACCTTC

size: few
D: TRBD1
J: TRBJ2-5
V: TRBV5-1
length: 16
CDR3: CASSLGTGGFRETQYF
DNA: TGCGCCAGCAGCCTTGGGACAGGGGGGTTTCGAGAGACCCAGTACTTC

size: NA
D: NA
J: TRBJ2-7
V: TRBV5-1
length: 14
CDR3: CASSTASSSYEQYF
DNA: TGCGCCAGCAGCACGGCCAGTAGCTCCTACGAGCAGTACTTC

size: NA
D: NA
J: TRBJ2-3
V: TRBV7-6
length: 17
CDR3: CASSSRRGPRGTDTQYF
DNA: TGTGCCAGCAGCTCTCGGCGGGGTCCTAGGGGCACAGATACGCAGTATTTT

size: NA
D: NA
J: TRBJ1-5
V: TRBV21-1
length: 17
CDR3: CASSKVFPRTPYQPQHF
DNA: TGTGCCAGCAGCAAAGTTTTTCCGCGGACACCGTATCAGCCCCAGCATTTT

size: NA
D: NA
J: TRBJ2-2
V: TRBV30
length: 13
CDR3: CAWSVQGTGELFF
DNA: TGTGCCTGGAGTGTACAGGGTACCGGGGAGCTGTTTTTT

size: NA
D: NA
J: TRBJ2-5
V: TRBV7-9
length: 12
CDR3: CASNLAQETQYF
DNA: TGTGCCAGCAACTTGGCCCAAGAGACCCAGTACTTC

size: NA
D: TRBD1
J: TRBJ2-3
V: TRBV5-5
length: 16
CDR3: CASSLGQGVGTDTQYF
DNA: TGTGCCAGCAGCTTGGGACAGGGGGTTGGCACAGATACGCAGTATTTT

size: NA
D: NA
J: TRBJ1-5
V: TRBV11-2
length: 13
CDR3: CASSLGSEQPQHF
DNA: TGTGCCAGCAGCTTAGGGTCGGAGCAGCCCCAGCATTTT

size: NA
D: NA
J: TRBJ1-2
V: TRBV29-1
length: 11
CDR3: CSVEWQQGYTF
DNA: TGCAGCGTTGAGTGGCAGCAGGGCTACACCTTC

size: NA
D: NA
J: TRBJ2-7
V: TRBV12-3/TRBV12-4
length: 11
CDR3: CASSTYYEQYF
DNA: TGTGCCAGCAGTACCTACTACGAGCAGTACTTC

size: NA
D: NA
J: TRBJ1-1
V: TRBV19
length: 12
CDR3: CATQREGAEAFF
DNA: TGTGCCACCCAACGGGAAGGGGCTGAAGCTTTCTTT

size: NA
D: NA
J: TRBJ1-2
V: TRBV29-1
length: 12
CDR3: CSVAGANYGYTF
DNA: TGCAGCGTTGCTGGGGCTAACTATGGCTACACCTTC

size: NA
D: TRBD2
J: TRBJ2-1
V: TRBV3-1/TRBV3-2
length: 16
CDR3: CASSQGREVTHNEQFF
DNA: TGTGCCAGCAGCCAAGGGCGGGAGGTTACCCACAATGAGCAGTTCTTC

size: NA
D: TRBD2
J: TRBJ2-1
V: TRBV28
length: 13
CDR3: CASGLAGLNEQFF
DNA: TGTGCCAGCGGTCTAGCGGGACTCAATGAGCAGTTCTTC

size: NA
D: NA
J: TRBJ2-2
V: TRBV29-1
length: 13
CDR3: CSVDYLGTGELFF
DNA: TGCAGCGTTGATTACCTTGGCACCGGGGAGCTGTTTTTT

size: NA
D: TRBD1
J: TRBJ1-4
V: TRBV24-1
length: 16
CDR3: CATSERPGQGSEKLFF
DNA: TGTGCCACCAGTGAGCGACCGGGACAGGGGTCCGAAAAACTGTTTTTT

size: NA
D: TRBD1
J: TRBJ1-3
V: TRBV27
length: 15
CDR3: CASSLRTGAGNTIYF
DNA: TGTGCCAGCAGTTTGAGGACAGGGGCTGGAAACACCATATATTTT

size: NA
D: NA
J: TRBJ1-3
V: TRBV30
length: 13
CDR3: CARTENSGNTIYF
DNA: TGTGCTCGGACGGAAAACTCTGGAAACACCATATATTTT

size: NA
D: TRBD1
J: TRBJ1-3
V: TRBV7-2
length: 15
CDR3: CASSEGGAGGNTIYF
DNA: TGTGCCAGCAGCGAAGGGGGCGCCGGGGGAAACACCATATATTTT